One and the same sample provided the 13 T cell receptor beta chains below, sequenced in a study of beta chain features in type 1 diabetes. Study results and caveats: Patients with Type 1 diabetes showed moderately but significantly shorter TCRB CDR3s in all four CD4+ subsets.

Which antigens these TCRs recognize remains unknown. The investigators reverse transcribed all of the isolated RNA, so they sequenced expressed TCRB transcripts. The data were produced by immunoSEQ multiplex PCR, yet TCRdb's version contains in-frame clones alone and is incomplete. The data show about 150,000 clones, under 13% seen once. The sequencing sample was made of central memory CD4+ T cells from blood. All receptors come from a man aged 25 to 45 with type 1 diabetes.

The V and J genes are TRBV6-1 and TRBJ1-1, with 8 bases fitting TRBD1. Germline CDR1 reads MNHNS; CDR2 reads SASEGT. The CDR3 is 13 amino acids. The ends lost 8 bases at V and 0 bases at J; junction bases unmatched: 2. CDR3 bases: TGTGCCAGCGGGGGACAGGTGAACACTGAAGCTTTCTTT. Amino acids: CASGGQVNTEAFF.

This clone was seen only a few times. The rearrangement links TRBV15 to TRBJ1-2; D is unclear. CDR1 is LNHNV and CDR2 is YYDKDF in the germline V gene (reference sequence). This CDR3 is 15 amino acids long. Trimming took off 0 bases at V and 0 bases at J, with 8 bases between the two ends. In DNA form, the CDR3 reads TGTGCCACCAGCAGAGATTTCAGCGCTAACTATGGCTACACCTTC. Its protein product is CATSRDFSANYGYTF.

The genes are TRBV7-9 and TRBJ2-1; 10 bases fit TRBD1. The CDR3 runs to 15 residues. Germline V CDR1 and CDR2: SEHNR, FQNEAQ (reference sequence). Trimming at V came to 2 bases and at J to 4 bases, leaving 2 bases not matched to a gene. The CDR3 region is CASSLRQGAYNEQFF. The CDR3 bases are TGTGCCAGCAGCTTACGACAGGGGGCATACAATGAGCAGTTCTTC.

This clone was seen only a few times. The chain couples TRBV7-9 to TRBJ1-1; the D gene is possibly TRBD1 (5 bases). V gave up 5 bases and J gave up 1 base, with 8 bases separating them. This CDR3 is built from 13 residues. CDR1 is SEHNR, CDR2 FQNEAQ, per germline (reference sequence). CDR3 bases: TGTGCCAGCAGCATGCAGGGGAACACTGAAGCTTTCTTT. Protein product: CASSMQGNTEAFF.

V is TRBV5-1 and J is TRBJ2-7; 14 bases are shared with TRBD2. The CDR3 covers 16 residues. The germline V gene has CDR1 SGHRS and CDR2 YFSETQ. The trim removed 4 bases at V and 3 bases at J, leaving 6 bases unmatched. DNA of the CDR3: TGCGCCAGCAGCCGGGGACTAGCGGGAGATTACTACGAGCAGTACTTC. This codes for CASSRGLAGDYYEQYF.

The rearrangement uses TRBV30 and TRBJ2-3, with a possible D match to TRBD1 (6 bases). The V and J ends lost 4 bases and 4 bases respectively, with 21 bases between them. CDR1 and CDR2 (germline): GTSNPN, SVGIG (reference sequence). The CDR3 runs 16 residues. The CDR3 DNA sequence: TGTGCCTGGACCCCTACCTGGGGGCGCGCAGCAGATACGCAGTATTTT. Residues: CAWTPTWGRAADTQYF.

This clone occurred a few times. The chain is built from TRBV19 and TRBJ2-5; 8 nucleotides match TRBD1. Trimming at V came to 5 bases and at J to 6 bases, leaving 5 bases not matched to a gene. This CDR3 has 13 residues. Germline V gene data show CDR1 as LNHDA and CDR2 as SQIVND (reference sequence). The CDR3, as DNA: TGTGCCAGTAGTGGACAGGGCGGAAAGACCCAGTACTTC. Translated, it gives CASSGQGGKTQYF. The complete variable domain, with remaining parts taken from reference TRBV19 and TRBJ2-5, reads DGGITQSPKYLFRKEGQNVTLSCEQNLNHDAMYWYRQDPGQGLRLIYYSQIVNDFQKGDIAEGYSVSREKKESFPLTVTSAQKNPTAFYLCASSGQGGKTQYFGPGTRLLVL.

Only a few counts were recorded for this clone. This chain's CDR3 is CASRTGEMNTEAFF. The CDR3 DNA is TGTGCCAGCAGGACAGGGGAGATGAACACTGAAGCTTTCTTT. The chain has TRBV7-8 and TRBJ1-1; 8 bases are shared with TRBD1. The CDR3 consists of 14 residues. The trim removed 6 bases at V and 0 bases at J, leaving 3 bases unmatched. Per germline, CDR1 SGHVS and CDR2 FQNEAQ. The full variable domain, its missing parts supplied by reference TRBV7-8 and TRBJ1-1, is GAGVSQSPRYKVAKRGQDVALRCDPISGHVSLFWYQQALGQGPEFLTYFQNEAQLDKSGLPSDRFFAERPEGSVSTLKIQRTQQEDSAVYLCASRTGEMNTEAFFGQGTRLTVV.

This clone was detected a few times. This chain joins TRBV6-1 and TRBJ1-1; unclear D gene. Trimming took 9 bases from V and 1 from J, leaving 15 bases between them. CDR3 length equals 14 residues. CDR1 MNHNS and CDR2 SASEGT come from the germline V gene. The CDR3 loop reads CASRLELQNTEAFF. The CDR3 bases are TGTGCCAGTCGCCTAGAGCTACAGAACACTGAAGCTTTCTTT.

CDR3 sequence reads: CASSQDHAGQGFQETQYF. Written as DNA, the CDR3 is TGCGCCAGCAGCCAAGATCATGCAGGACAGGGGTTCCAAGAGACCCAGTACTTC. The V and J genes are TRBV4-3 and TRBJ2-5; 9 positions match TRBD1. The CDR3 has 18 amino acids. V shed 0 bases and J 1 base; nucleotides not matched to a gene: 9. Germline V CDR1 and CDR2: LGHNA, YSLEER.

The J gene is TRBJ2-5, the V gene TRBV25-1, with D perhaps matching TRBD1 (7 bases). V was clipped by 6 bases and J by 4 bases, with 9 bases between them. The CDR3 has 12 amino acids. Germline V gene lookup returns CDR1 MGHDK and CDR2 SYGVNS. The CDR3 sequence is CASSQGGETQYF. The CDR3 DNA is TGTGCCAGCAGCCAGGGGGGAGAGACCCAGTACTTC.

The table lists this clone with a few counts. The chain uses TRBV28 and TRBJ1-2, with 7 bases identical to TRBD1. The CDR3 is made up of 18 amino acids. From germline, CDR1 is MDHEN and CDR2 SYDVKM. The J segment lost 6 bases and the V segment lost 4 bases, leaving 20 bases of the junction unmatched. CDR3 coding DNA: TGTGCCAGCAGTTGGGCAGCCAGGGGGGCTACGACTACAGATGGCTACACCTTC. This sequence encodes CASSWAARGATTTDGYTF.

The chain joins TRBV28 to TRBJ1-5; no clear D gene. The V and J ends lost 3 bases and 5 bases respectively, with 5 bases between them. The CDR3 length is 12 residues. Germline assignment: CDR1 MDHEN and CDR2 SYDVKM. The CDR3 coding sequence is TGTGCCAGCAGTTTTTCTGATCAGCCCCAGCATTTT. It encodes CASSFSDQPQHF. Full variable domain (remainder filled in from reference TRBV28 and TRBJ1-5): DVKVTQSSRYLVKRTGEKVFLECVQDMDHENMFWYRQDPGLGLRLIYFSYDVKMKEKGDIPEGYSVSREKKERFSLILESASTNQTSMYLCASSFSDQPQHFGDGTRLSIL.